This TCR beta chain was retrieved from a study of shared clonotypes between healthy human individuals. The germline V gene has CDR1 KGHSH and CDR2 LQKENI. This CDR3 has 13 residues. Trimming stripped 5 bases from V and 6 bases from J, with 11 bases between. General study results and limits: Clonotype sharing among donors likely depends on sequencing depth.

In the authors' methods: Owing to the provision of junction-only sequences devoid of quality scores by immunoSEQ, filtering differed. The table came from immunoSEQ multiplex PCR; TCRdb's copy has only in-frame clones and leaves some out. V, J and clone size are taken as reported in that table, and D and trimming were inferred from the DNA itself. The sample contains more than 2,000,000 clones, over 85% of which appear only once. This clone was detected only once. Its antigen is currently unknown. The sample taken for sequencing was naive CD4+ T cells from PBMCs. The subset is: CD45RA+ positively selected. This clonotype was obtained from a man between 18 and 35 years old in good health. Some clones in this sample may be carry-over from other donors' samples. J is TRBJ2-1 and V is TRBV18; D is possibly TRBD1 (6 bases). The CDR3 DNA is TGTGCCAGCTCATCCCGGGACACCAATGAGCAGTTCTTC. Amino acid sequence: CASSSRDTNEQFF.